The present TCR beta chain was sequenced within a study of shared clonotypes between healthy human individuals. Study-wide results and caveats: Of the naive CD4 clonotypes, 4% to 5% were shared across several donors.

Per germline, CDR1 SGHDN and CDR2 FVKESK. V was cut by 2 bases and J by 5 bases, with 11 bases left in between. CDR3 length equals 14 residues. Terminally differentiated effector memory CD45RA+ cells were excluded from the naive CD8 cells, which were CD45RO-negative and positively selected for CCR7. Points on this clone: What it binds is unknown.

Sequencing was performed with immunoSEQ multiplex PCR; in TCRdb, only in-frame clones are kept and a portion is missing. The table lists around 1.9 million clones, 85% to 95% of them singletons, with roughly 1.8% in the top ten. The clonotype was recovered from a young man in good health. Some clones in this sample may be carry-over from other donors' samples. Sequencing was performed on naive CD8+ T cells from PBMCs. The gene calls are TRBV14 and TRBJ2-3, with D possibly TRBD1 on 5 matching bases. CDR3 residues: CASSQLSRVDTQYF. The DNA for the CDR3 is TGTGCCAGCAGCCAACTCAGCAGGGTAGATACGCAGTATTTT.